The TCR beta chain under discussion was sequenced for a study of T cells after yellow fever vaccination. The study's findings and limits: Repertoires sorted by FACS could include abundant clonotypes that are contaminants from the bulk population. The study found a weaker secondary response that peaked faster, day 5 versus 15.

This clonotype was seen a few times. The antigen remains unidentified. TCRdb analysed the 5' RACE reads with MiXCR anew, one entry per CDR3 protein. Of 70,000 or so distinct CDR3 sequences in the sample, approximately 6.2% were seen once. The germline CDR1 and CDR2 sequences are SGDLS and YYNGEE. CDR3 size: 16 residues. J lost 4 bases, V lost 3 bases, and 8 bases had no gene match. The sample consisted of CD4+ T cells sorted from PBMCs, taken around 16 days after the first yellow fever vaccination. This chain joins TRBV9 and TRBJ2-1; 9 bases agree with TRBD2. This TCR came from a young man who received the YFV17D yellow fever vaccine. For the CDR3, the DNA is TGTGCCAGCAGCGGCCCGCCCAGCGGGGGGTACAATGAGCAGTTCTTC. Protein sequence: CASSGPPSGGYNEQFF.